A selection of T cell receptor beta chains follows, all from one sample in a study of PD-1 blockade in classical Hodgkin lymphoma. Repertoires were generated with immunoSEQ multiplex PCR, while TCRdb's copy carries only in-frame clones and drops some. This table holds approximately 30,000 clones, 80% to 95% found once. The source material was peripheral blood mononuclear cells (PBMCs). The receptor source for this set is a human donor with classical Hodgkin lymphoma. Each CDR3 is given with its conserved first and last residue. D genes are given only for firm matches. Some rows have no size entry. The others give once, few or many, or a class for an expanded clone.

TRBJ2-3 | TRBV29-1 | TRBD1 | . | TGCAGCGTTGCTTGGGGACAGGAAAAGGGAGATACGCAGTATTTT | CSVAWGQEKGDTQYF
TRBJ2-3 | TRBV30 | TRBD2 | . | TGTGCCTGGAGTGTACCCTCTAGCGGGAGTTGGGCAGATACGCAGTATTTT | CAWSVPSSGSWADTQYF
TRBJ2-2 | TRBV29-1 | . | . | TGCAGCGTTGAAGAGCCTACAGGCCCGGGGCGGAAGCTGTTTTTT | CSVEEPTGPGRKLFF
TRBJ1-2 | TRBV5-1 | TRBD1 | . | TGCGCCACCCGGGACAGTAATAACTATGGCTACACCTTC | CATRDSNNYGYTF
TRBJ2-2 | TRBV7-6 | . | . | TGTGCCAGCAGCTTAGCAGGGGGGGCGAACACCGGGGAGCTGTTTTTT | CASSLAGGANTGELFF
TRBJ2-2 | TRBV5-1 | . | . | TGCGCCAGCAGCCTAGACACCGGGGAGCTGTTTTTT | CASSLDTGELFF
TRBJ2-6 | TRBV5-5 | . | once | TGTGCCAGCAGCTCGTGGGGTATTGGGGCCAACGTCCTGACTTTC | CASSSWGIGANVLTF
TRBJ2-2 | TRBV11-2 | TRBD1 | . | TGTGCCAGCAGCTTTACTATCGGGACAGGGGTATCCGGGGAGCTGTTTTTT | CASSFTIGTGVSGELFF
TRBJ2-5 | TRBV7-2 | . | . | TGTGCCAGCAGCTTAGCTAGCGCCCAAGAGACCCAGTACTTC | CASSLASAQETQYF
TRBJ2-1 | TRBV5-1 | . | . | TGCGCCAGCAGCTTGGTAGGGGGGCAGGCGGTTGAGCAGTTCTTC | CASSLVGGQAVEQFF
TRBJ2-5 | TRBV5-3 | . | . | TGTGCCAGAAGCTTGGCCTCAGGGGAACAAGAGACCCAGTACTTC | CARSLASGEQETQYF
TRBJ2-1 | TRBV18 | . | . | TGTGCCAGCTCACTGGACAGAAGCTCCTACAATGAGCAGTTCTTC | CASSLDRSSYNEQFF
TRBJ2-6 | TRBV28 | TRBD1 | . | TGTGCCAGCAGTTTGGGGCAGGGGGCATCTGGGGCCAACGTCCTGACTTTC | CASSLGQGASGANVLTF
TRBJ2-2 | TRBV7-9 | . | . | TGTGCCAGCCATACCTCCCGGACAGCCAACACCGGGGAGCTGTTTTTT | CASHTSRTANTGELFF
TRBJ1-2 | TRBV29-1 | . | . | TGCAGCGTTGAGGATAATGGCTATGGCTACACCTTC | CSVEDNGYGYTF
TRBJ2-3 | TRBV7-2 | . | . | TGTGCCAGCAGCAAAACCGGGGCGCGGGCCACAGATACGCAGTATTTT | CASSKTGARATDTQYF